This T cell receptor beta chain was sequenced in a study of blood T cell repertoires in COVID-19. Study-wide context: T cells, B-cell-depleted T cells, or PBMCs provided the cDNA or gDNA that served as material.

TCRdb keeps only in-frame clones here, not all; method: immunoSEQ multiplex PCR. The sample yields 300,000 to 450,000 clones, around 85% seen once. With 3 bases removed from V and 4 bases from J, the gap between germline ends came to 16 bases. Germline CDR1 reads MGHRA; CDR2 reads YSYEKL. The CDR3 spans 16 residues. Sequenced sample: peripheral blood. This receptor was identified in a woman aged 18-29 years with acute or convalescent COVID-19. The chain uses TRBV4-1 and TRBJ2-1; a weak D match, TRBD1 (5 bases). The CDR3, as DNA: TGCGCCAGCAGCCAGGAAAGGGGATCGGTGTACAATGAGCAGTTCTTC. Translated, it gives CASSQERGSVYNEQFF.